Listed here are 31 T cell receptor beta chains from one sample, sequenced in a study of T cell clonality in common variable immunodeficiency. Libraries were prepared by immunoSEQ multiplex PCR; TCRdb keeps only in-frame clonotypes and omits some of them. The sample offers roughly 38,000 clones and no singletons, the top ten holding 2.5% to 3%. The sequencing sample was made of peripheral blood mononuclear cells. All receptors derive from a person aged 18 to 75 in good health.

A note on this clone: The CDR3 goes on 3 residues after the read ends, and that part is filled in from the germline J gene. The genes are TRBV25-1 and TRBJ2-6; D gene unclear. The CDR3 is made up of 15 amino acids. CDR1 and CDR2 (germline): MGHDK, SYGVNS. The V end lost 6 bases, the J end lost 2 bases, and 11 bases lay between the germline ends. CDR3 protein: CASSANNAGANVLTF. Partial CDR3 DNA: TGTGCCAGCAGCGCTAATAATGCTGGGGCCAACGTC.

The table lists this clone with many counts. The read terminates 3 residues ahead of where the CDR3 ends, so the germline J gene completes it. The genes are TRBV28 and TRBJ2-5; D gene unclear. Trimming pared 7 bases from V and 4 bases from J, leaving 10 bases between. The CDR3 extends over 12 amino acids. The germline gives CDR1 MDHEN, CDR2 SYDVKM. The CDR3 loop reads CASTTSGETQYF. The sequenced part of the CDR3 DNA is TGTGCCAGCACAACCTCGGGAGAGACC.

This clone was found many times. The read ends 3 residues before the CDR3 terminus; that terminus is restored from the germline J gene. This chain connects TRBV28 to TRBJ2-5, with 10 bases lining up with TRBD1. The V gene end was trimmed by 4 bases and the J gene end by 3 bases; junction bases not matched to a gene: 5. The CDR3 loop spans 15 amino acids. The germline gives CDR1 MDHEN, CDR2 SYDVKM. CDR3 in amino acids: CASSSPTGGEETQYF. The DNA read from the CDR3 is TGTGCCAGCAGTTCCCCGACAGGGGGCGAAGAGACC.

This clone has a count of ten or more. The read is 3 residues too short to cover the CDR3 end, so that end is filled in from the germline J gene. This chain uses TRBV19 with TRBJ2-1; possibly TRBD2 for D (5 bases). Germline CDR1 LNHDA, CDR2 SQIVND (reference sequence). V lost 4 bases and J lost 3, with 16 bases in between. The CDR3 has 16 amino acids. CDR3 DNA, as far as it was read: TGTGCCAGTAGTAGAGGTCTAGGTACTAGCTACAATGAG. Its protein is CASSRGLGTSYNE. The whole CDR3 reads CASSRGLGTSYNEQFF.

This clone was seen ten or more times. The read terminates 3 residues ahead of where the CDR3 ends, so the germline J gene completes it. The chain combines TRBV7-6 with TRBJ2-7; D might be TRBD2 (6 bases). The ends were cut back, 5 bases at V and 3 bases at J, with 14 bases in the middle. Germline V gene data show CDR1 as SGHVS and CDR2 as FNYEAQ. The CDR3 contains 14 residues. CDR3 in amino acids: CASSPRDFGYEQYF. The sequenced CDR3 bases are TGTGCCAGCAGCCCTCGGGACTTTGGCTACGAG.

This clone was seen ten or more times. With the read ending 3 residues before the CDR3 end, the germline J gene is used to fill in that end. This rearrangement joins TRBV6-1 to TRBJ2-7; 10 bases are a match to TRBD2. CDR3 length equals 17 residues. Per germline, CDR1 MNHNS and CDR2 SASEGT. V dropped 1 base and J dropped 0; count of bases not matched to a gene: 6. The CDR3 reads CASSEGTSGQNSYEQYF. Incomplete CDR3 DNA: TGTGCCAGCAGTGAAGGGACTAGCGGTCAGAACTCCTACGAG.

This clone was observed at least ten times. The sequence runs out 3 residues before the end of the CDR3; the remainder is reconstructed from the germline J gene. This chain uses TRBV20-1 with TRBJ2-1; a possible D gene is TRBD2 (6 bases). Germline V gives CDR1 DFQATT, CDR2 SNEGSKA (reference sequence). Trimming left V 0 bases short and J 5 bases short, with 17 bases between. The CDR3 totals 16 residues. The CDR3 region is CSARDPWGDRDNEQFF. The sequenced part of the CDR3 DNA is TGCAGTGCTAGAGATCCCTGGGGGGATAGGGACAATGAG.

This clone was detected ten times or more. The CDR3 end is not reached by the read, which stops 3 residues before it; the germline J gene fills it in. The V and J genes are TRBV7-8 and TRBJ1-1, with D unclear. The V gene's germline CDR1 is SGHVS and CDR2 FQNEAQ. The CDR3 is made up of 13 amino acids. Trimming left V 1 base short and J 0 bases short, with 3 bases between. The CDR3 DNA, read in part, is TGTGCCAGCAGCTTAGACATGAACACTGAA. Protein product: CASSLDMNTE. From start to end, the CDR3 is CASSLDMNTEAFF.

Of note for this clone: The CDR3 is cut off 3 residues early in the read; its end comes from the germline J gene. The rearrangement links TRBV6-2 or TRBV6-3 to TRBJ1-5; TRBD1 agrees at 8 bases. V lost 5 bases, J lost 5 bases, and 8 bases stayed unmatched. Germline V gene lookup returns CDR1 MNHEY and CDR2 SVGEGT. This CDR3 region has 15 residues. Incomplete CDR3 DNA: TGTGCCAGCAGTACCAGGACAGGGTGGGATCAGCCC. As protein: CASSTRTGWDQP. In full, the CDR3 is CASSTRTGWDQPQHF.

This clone has at least ten counts. With the read ending 3 residues before the CDR3 end, the germline J gene is used to fill in that end. J is TRBJ2-2 and V is TRBV5-6; TRBD1 matches 8 bases. Per the germline V gene, CDR1 is SGHDT and CDR2 is YYEEEE. CDR3 length equals 14 residues. The sequenced part of the CDR3 DNA is TGTGCCAGCAGCTGGACAGGGAATAATGAAAAG. Its translation: CASSWTGNNEK. The CDR3 in full is CASSWTGNNEKLFF.

The CDR3 spells CASSLQGPDNEQFF. The CDR3 DNA, read in part, is TGCGCCAGCAGCTTACAGGGCCCGGACAATGAG. The V and J genes are TRBV5-1 and TRBJ2-1; weak D call: TRBD1 (6 bases). The read ends 3 residues shy of where the CDR3 ends; the end is completed using the germline J gene. Per germline, CDR1 SGHRS and CDR2 YFSETQ. This CDR3 is 14 amino acids long. The V and J ends lost 2 bases and 5 bases respectively, with 11 bases between them.

Details on this clone: At one boundary the junction diverges from the germline segment, which might be a read error. Sequencing ends 3 residues short of the CDR3 end; the germline J gene provides the rest. Other nucleotide sequences from this sample produce the same CDR3. The chain is built from TRBV7-2 and TRBJ1-3; no firm D call. Germline loops: CDR1 SGHTA, CDR2 FQGNSA. CDR3 length: 13 residues. The sequenced CDR3 bases are TGTGCCAGCAGCTTCTCGGGGTTCGACACT. It specifies CASSFSGFDT. From start to end, the CDR3 is CASSFSGFDTIYF. Complete variable domain (other parts from reference TRBV7-2 and TRBJ1-3): GAGVSQSPSNKVTEKGKDVELRCDPISGHTALYWYRQSLGQGLEFLIYFQGNSAPDKSGLPSDRFSAERTGGSVSTLTIQRTQQEDSAVYLCASSFSGFDTIYFGEGSWLTVV.

This clone was seen ten or more times. The read ends 3 residues early relative to the CDR3; the germline J gene fills the gap. V gene TRBV18 combines with J gene TRBJ2-5, with D possibly matching TRBD1 (6 bases). The CDR3 is 14 residues long. The germline CDR1 and CDR2 sequences are KGHSH and LQKENI. Trimming pared 5 bases from V and 3 bases from J, leaving 13 bases between. The CDR3 sequence: CASSSTGTEETQYF. Partial CDR3 DNA: TGTGCCAGCTCATCAACAGGGACCGAAGAGACC. The full variable domain, completed using reference TRBV18 and TRBJ2-5, is NAGVMQNPRHLVRRRGQEARLRCSPMKGHSHVYWYRQLPEEGLKFMVYLQKENIIDESGMPKERFSAEFPKEGPSILRIQQVVRGDSAAYFCASSSTGTEETQYFGPGTRLLVL.

The table lists this clone with many counts. The CDR3 end is not reached by the read, which stops 3 residues before it; the germline J gene fills it in. The chain links TRBV6-4 to TRBJ2-3; 7 bases agree with TRBD2. The V segment lost 4 bases and the J segment 0 bases; nucleotides outside the gene matches: 4. The CDR3 is made up of 15 amino acids. Germline V gives CDR1 MRHNA, CDR2 SNTAGT. CDR3 sequence: CASSASLASTDTQYF. The sequenced part of the CDR3 DNA is TGTGCCAGCAGTGCTTCACTAGCGAGCACAGATACG.

This clone was found many times. The read is 3 residues too short to cover the CDR3 end, so that end is filled in from the germline J gene. J is TRBJ2-1 and V is TRBV7-3, with D possibly TRBD2 on 7 matching bases. CDR3 length: 14 residues. From germline, CDR1 is SGHTA and CDR2 FQGTGA. Deletions cut 2 bases from V and 6 bases from J, with 11 bases between. Here the CDR3 reads CASSLVGGANEQFF. The CDR3 DNA, read in part, is TGTGCCAGCAGCTTAGTGGGGGGGGCCAATGAG.

This clone showed up many times. The read ends 3 residues early relative to the CDR3; the germline J gene fills the gap. This rearrangement joins TRBV20-1 to TRBJ2-3; D may be TRBD2 (5 bases). V was shortened by 3 bases and J by 1 base, with 8 bases between the two germline ends. Per the germline V gene, CDR1 is DFQATT and CDR2 is SNEGSKA (reference sequence). CDR3 length: 13 amino acids. The covered CDR3 bases are TGCAGTGCTAGGCTAGCAGGCACAGATACG. This encodes CSARLAGTDT. The whole CDR3 reads CSARLAGTDTQYF.

With regard to this clone: The read terminates 3 residues ahead of where the CDR3 ends, so the germline J gene completes it. This rearrangement joins TRBV11-2 to TRBJ1-1; D gene uncertain. The CDR3 loop spans 13 amino acids. The V gene's germline CDR1 is SGHAT and CDR2 FQNNGV. V was trimmed by 5 bases and J by 3 bases, leaving 10 bases between them. CDR3 DNA (partial): TGTGCCAGCAGCCCGAGAAGGGACACTGAA. Its translation is CASSPRRDTE. The full CDR3 protein is CASSPRRDTEAFF.

There are many counts of this clone. The sequenced part of the CDR3 DNA is TGCGCCAGCAGCTTCGGGACAGCTGAAGAGACC. The encoded protein is CASSFGTAEET. The entire CDR3 is CASSFGTAEETQYF. V usage is TRBV5-1 and J usage is TRBJ2-5; 7 bases line up with TRBD1. With the read ending 3 residues before the CDR3 end, the germline J gene is used to fill in that end. The CDR3 is made up of 14 amino acids. The V and J ends lost 2 bases and 3 bases, in that order; junction bases with no gene match: 4. The germline V gene encodes CDR1 SGHRS and CDR2 YFSETQ.

A remark on this clone: The read ends 3 residues shy of where the CDR3 ends; the end is completed using the germline J gene. The chain recombines TRBV19 with TRBJ2-7; the match to TRBD2 covers 10 bases. CDR3 length: 16 amino acids. V lost 5 bases to trimming and J lost 2 bases; unmatched junction nucleotides: 9. The germline gives CDR1 LNHDA, CDR2 SQIVND (reference sequence). The CDR3 sequence is CASSVLTSGTTYEQYF. The sequenced CDR3 bases are TGTGCCAGTAGTGTGCTAACTAGCGGGACAACCTACGAG.

In this sample, this clone turned up many times. The DNA ends 3 residues before the CDR3 does, and the rest of the CDR3 is filled in from the germline J gene. The J gene is TRBJ2-1, the V gene TRBV2; 7 bases match TRBD1. Germline values: CDR1 SNHLY, CDR2 FYNNEI. The CDR3 spans 16 residues. J lost 4 bases, V lost 1 base, and 7 bases had no gene match. CDR3 bases read: TGTGCCAGCAGTGAAGGTTTGGGGACAGATTACAATGAG. It codes for CASSEGLGTDYNE. The full CDR3 sequence reads CASSEGLGTDYNEQFF. The full variable domain, completed using reference TRBV2 and TRBJ2-1, is EPEVTQTPSHQVTQMGQEVILRCVPISNHLYFYWYRQILGQKVEFLVSFYNNEISEKSEIFDDQFSVERPDGSNFTLKIRSTKLEDSAMYFCASSEGLGTDYNEQFFGPGTRLTVL.

This clone has a count of ten or more. Read coverage stops 3 residues before the CDR3 terminus; the germline J gene supplies the remainder. This chain links TRBV7-2 with TRBJ1-4, with TRBD1 matching 7 bases. The CDR3 runs to 15 residues. Trimming removed 5 bases from V and 5 bases from J; junction bases left unmatched: 8. From germline, CDR1 is SGHTA and CDR2 FQGNSA. The sequenced CDR3 bases are TGTGCCAGCAGCAAAAACAGGGGTGGGAATGAAAAA. Translation: CASSKNRGGNEK. The full-length CDR3 reads as CASSKNRGGNEKLFF.

This clone was observed at least ten times. The read comes to an end 3 residues before the CDR3 does, leaving the germline J gene to fill in the end. The chain links TRBV29-1 to TRBJ2-7; D perhaps matches TRBD2 (8 bases). CDR1 is SQVTM, CDR2 ANQGSEA, per germline. This CDR3 comprises 14 residues. V was trimmed by 4 bases and J by 4 bases, leaving 17 bases between them. CDR3 bases read: TGCAGCGTTGCAGGGGGACTAGGGACTTACGAG. This translates into CSVAGGLGTYE. The CDR3, in full, reads CSVAGGLGTYEQYF.

This clone appeared many times. The CDR3 end is not reached by the read, which stops 3 residues before it; the germline J gene fills it in. The genes are TRBV28 and TRBJ1-2; 9 nucleotides match TRBD1. This CDR3 has 17 amino acids. V was clipped by 5 bases and J by 6 bases; unmatched bases: 16. Per the germline V gene, CDR1 is MDHEN and CDR2 is SYDVKM. The sequenced part of the CDR3 DNA is TGTGCCAGCAGTCCTCCGGGACAGGGTCTAATGGGGAATGGC. Translating it yields CASSPPGQGLMGNG. In full, the CDR3 reads CASSPPGQGLMGNGYTF.

About this clone itself: The read terminates 3 residues before the CDR3 end, so the remaining end is supplied by the germline J gene. This chain links TRBV11-3 with TRBJ2-7; 9 nucleotides match TRBD2. V dropped 6 bases and J dropped 4; count of bases not matched to a gene: 4. CDR1 is SGHNT, CDR2 YENEEA, per germline. CDR3 length equals 13 residues. Partial CDR3 DNA: TGTGCCAGCAGTCCGGGACTAGCTTACGAG. It translates to CASSPGLAYE. Given in full, the CDR3 is CASSPGLAYEQYF.

The sample holds many counts of this clone. The read stops 3 residues short of the end of the CDR3; the missing end is completed from the germline J gene. This sequence joins TRBV14 and TRBJ1-1; perhaps TRBD1 as D (6 bases). V lost 1 base to trimming and J lost 1 base, with 10 bases between them. CDR1 is SGHDN, CDR2 FVKESK, per germline. The length of the CDR3 is 15 residues. CDR3 sequence reads: CASSQVTGGNTEAFF. The CDR3 DNA, read in part, is TGTGCCAGCAGCCAAGTGACAGGTGGGAACACTGAA.

This clone was seen more than once but under ten times. The CDR3 end lies 3 residues beyond the end of the read and is filled in from the germline J gene. The chain has TRBV19 and TRBJ1-4; no firm D call. The CDR3 has 14 amino acids. Germline V gene lookup returns CDR1 LNHDA and CDR2 SQIVND (reference sequence). Partial CDR3 DNA: TGTGCCAGCACGGACGGCAGCGGTAATTCACCA. As protein: CASTDGSGNSP. The CDR3 in full is CASTDGSGNSPLFF.

There are many counts of this clone. With the read ending 3 residues before the CDR3 end, the germline J gene is used to fill in that end. The chain joins TRBV5-5 to TRBJ2-5, with D possibly matching TRBD2 (6 bases). The CDR3 length is 13 residues. Germline CDR1 and CDR2: SGHKS and YYEKEE (reference sequence). V lost 3 bases and J lost 2, with 8 bases in between. CDR3: CASSSAGQETQYF. The sequenced part of the CDR3 DNA is TGTGCCAGCAGCTCCGCGGGGCAAGAGACC.

This clone occurred many times. The read is 3 residues too short to cover the CDR3 end, so that end is filled in from the germline J gene. The chain links TRBV2 to TRBJ2-7; D gene uncertain. CDR1 and CDR2 from the germline V gene are SNHLY and FYNNEI. With 7 bases removed from V and 3 bases from J, the gap between germline ends came to 7 bases. CDR3 length: 11 residues. The covered CDR3 bases are TGTGCCAGCACTTACAACTACGAG. This sequence encodes CASTYNYE. The full CDR3 reads CASTYNYEQYF.

This clone was recorded a few times. The observed sequence ends 3 residues before the CDR3 terminus, with the missing tail filled in from the germline J gene. The chain has TRBV19 and TRBJ1-2; D possibly corresponds to TRBD1 (6 bases). The CDR3 covers 10 residues. Germline CDR1 reads LNHDA; CDR2 reads SQIVND (reference sequence). CDR3 protein: CARRRQVYTF. The CDR3 DNA, read in part, is TGTGCCAGGAGGCGACAGGTC.

At least ten counts were recorded for this clone. The read terminates 3 residues ahead of where the CDR3 ends, so the germline J gene completes it. This sequence joins TRBV7-9 and TRBJ2-1; the match to TRBD2 covers 7 bases. The V gene end was trimmed by 4 bases and the J gene end by 8 bases; junction bases not matched to a gene: 2. Germline V gene data show CDR1 as SEHNR and CDR2 as FQNEAQ (reference sequence). The CDR3 extends over 12 amino acids. CDR3 sequence: CASSSRGDEQFF. CDR3 DNA (partial): TGTGCCAGCAGCTCCCGGGGGGATGAG.

This clone was recorded a few times. With the read ending 3 residues before the CDR3 end, the germline J gene is used to fill in that end. V usage is TRBV6-1 and J usage is TRBJ2-2, with D possibly TRBD2 on 6 matching bases. The CDR3 sequence is 15 residues long. Germline V gives CDR1 MNHNS, CDR2 SASEGT. The CDR3 spells CASSVNRDFNSPLFF. CDR3 DNA (partial): TGTGCCAGCAGTGTGAACCGGGACTTCAATTCACCG.